The 26 T cell receptor beta chains given below trace back to one sample, sequenced in a study of response to subunit inactivated influenza vaccine. TCRdb independently ran MiXCR on the RT-PCR reads; one entry per CDR3 protein. The sample has under 750,000 distinct CDR3 sequences; about an eighth are singletons. Material: PBMCs from blood, obtained on the day of vaccination. The receptors originated from a middle-aged man who received an inactivated influenza vaccine.

The rearrangement joins TRBV5-1 to TRBJ2-5; 9 bases agree with TRBD2. The V gene end was trimmed by 5 bases and the J gene end by 3 bases; junction bases not matched to a gene: 8. The V gene's germline CDR1 is SGHRS and CDR2 YFSETQ. The CDR3 contains 15 residues. CDR3 protein: CASSPRGGREETQYF. CDR3 nucleotide sequence: TGCGCCAGCAGTCCGCGGGGGGGTCGCGAAGAGACCCAGTACTTC.

This clonotype was seen a few times. The gene calls are TRBV7-2 and TRBJ2-1; 11 nucleotides align to TRBD2. This CDR3 region has 14 residues. The V gene end was trimmed by 5 bases and the J gene end by 9 bases; junction bases not matched to a gene: 6. Germline loops: CDR1 SGHTA, CDR2 FQGNSA. CDR3 sequence reads: CASSVLAGGFEQFF. CDR3 sequence (DNA): TGTGCCAGCAGCGTGTTAGCGGGAGGGTTTGAGCAGTTCTTC.

In this sample, this clonotype turned up many times. The chain has TRBV28 and TRBJ2-3; D uncertain. V dropped 0 bases and J dropped 0 bases, with 7 bases sitting between them. CDR1 and CDR2 (germline): MDHEN, SYDVKM. There are 15 residues in the CDR3. CDR3 in amino acids: CASSLWAASTDTQYF. CDR3 nucleotides: TGTGCCAGCAGTTTATGGGCGGCTAGCACAGATACGCAGTATTTT.

This clonotype came up a few times. The chain employs TRBV27 and TRBJ1-2; D unclear. Germline V gene data show CDR1 as MNHEY and CDR2 as SMNVEV (reference sequence). The CDR3 contains 14 residues. Trimming stripped 0 bases from V and 3 bases from J, with 8 bases between. Written as DNA, the CDR3 is TGTGCCAGCAGTTTATCGGCGGGGTACTATGGCTACACCTTC. Amino acid sequence: CASSLSAGYYGYTF.

This clonotype has more than one count but fewer than ten. The chain links TRBV4-3 to TRBJ2-1; D unresolved. Germline V lookup: CDR1 LGHNA, CDR2 YSLEER. Trimming stripped 1 base from V and 1 base from J, with 5 bases between. The CDR3 totals 14 residues. The CDR3 bases are TGCGCCAGCAGCCAAGCGGCATCCTACAATGAGCAGTTCTTC. It yields the protein CASSQAASYNEQFF.

This clonotype has only a few counts. The chain uses TRBV6-2 or TRBV6-3 and TRBJ1-2, with D unclear. Germline CDR1 reads MNHEY; CDR2 reads SVGEGT. The V end was cut by 2 bases, the J end by 3 bases, with 7 bases between. This CDR3 region has 13 residues. The CDR3 coding sequence is TGTGCCAGCAGTTACAGTGTCTACTATGGCTACACCTTC. The encoded protein is CASSYSVYYGYTF.

V gene TRBV3-1 combines with J gene TRBJ1-5, with D possibly being TRBD1 (5 bases). Germline V gene data show CDR1 as LGHDT and CDR2 as YNNKEL (reference sequence). The CDR3 contains 14 residues. The V and J ends lost 6 bases and 3 bases respectively, with 12 bases between them. This chain's CDR3 is CASSEGRVNQPQHF. The DNA for the CDR3 is TGTGCCAGCAGTGAGGGCAGGGTCAATCAGCCCCAGCATTTT.

The sample holds a few counts of this clonotype. This chain uses TRBV15 with TRBJ2-2; TRBD1 matches at 9 bases. CDR3 length equals 16 residues. The trim removed 3 bases at V and 1 base at J, leaving 3 bases unmatched. Germline lookup yields CDR1 LNHNV and CDR2 YYDKDF (reference sequence). CDR3: CATSSRQGENTGELFF. The CDR3 coding sequence is TGTGCCACCAGCAGTAGACAGGGGGAGAACACCGGGGAGCTGTTTTTT.

The chain combines TRBV7-2 with TRBJ2-7, with 9 bases that match TRBD2. Germline V gene lookup returns CDR1 SGHTA and CDR2 FQGNSA. This CDR3 has 15 residues. V was pared by 2 bases and J by 2 bases, with 4 bases of the junction left unmatched. The CDR3 coding sequence is TGTGCCAGCAGCTTATTCGGGACTAGCCCCTACGAGCAGTACTTC. Translating it yields CASSLFGTSPYEQYF.

About this clonotype itself: Since a much larger clone is just one base distant, this may be a read error. The rearrangement uses TRBV24-1 and TRBJ1-1; no reliable D call. In germline, CDR1 is KGHDR, CDR2 SFDVKD. The CDR3 runs 14 residues. DNA for the CDR3: TGTGGCACCAGTGATTCGTTCACTGGGACTGAAGCTTTCTTT. Residues: CGTSDSFTGTEAFF.

In its sample, this clonotype was seen a few times. The CDR3 DNA reads TGTGCCAGCAGCTCAAGGACAGGGGCGAACATTCAGTACTTC. This encodes CASSSRTGANIQYF. This chain connects TRBV7-9 to TRBJ2-4; 9 positions agree with TRBD1. Germline CDR1 reads SEHNR; CDR2 reads FQNEAQ (reference sequence). Unmatched junction bases numbered 5, after V lost 4 bases and J lost 7 bases. This CDR3 has 14 amino acids.

Only a few counts were recorded for this clonotype. This chain uses TRBV28 with TRBJ2-5; D unclear. The germline V gene has CDR1 MDHEN and CDR2 SYDVKM. Trimming removed 2 bases at V and 3 bases at J, with 10 bases between. The CDR3 sequence is 14 residues long. For the CDR3, the DNA is TGTGCCAGCAGTTTAGATCTCGGTGAAGAGACCCAGTACTTC. It yields the protein CASSLDLGEETQYF.

This clonotype appeared a few times. The gene calls are TRBV4-3 and TRBJ2-7; D may correspond to TRBD1 or TRBD2 (5 bases each). CDR1 LGHNA and CDR2 YSLEER come from the germline V gene. The CDR3 is 15 residues long. V was shortened by 1 base and J by 4 bases, with 14 bases between the two germline ends. The CDR3 region has the DNA TGCGCCAGCAGCCAAGCTAAAGGGACGCAGTACGAGCAGTACTTC. It specifies CASSQAKGTQYEQYF.

The chain has TRBV7-9 and TRBJ2-2; D perhaps matches TRBD1 (6 bases). This CDR3 is built from 14 residues. Looked up from germline, CDR1 is SEHNR and CDR2 is FQNEAQ (reference sequence). Trimming pared 5 bases from V and 3 bases from J, leaving 10 bases between. CDR3 sequence: CASSTGQYTGELFF. CDR3 sequence (DNA): TGTGCCAGCAGCACTGGACAGTACACCGGGGAGCTGTTTTTT.

J is TRBJ1-2 and V is TRBV19; no clear D gene. The V gene's germline CDR1 is LNHDA and CDR2 SQIVND (reference sequence). V lost 4 bases, J lost 0 bases, and 12 bases lay in between. This CDR3 is built from 15 residues. CDR3 bases: TGTGCCAGTAGTAAGACCGTCCTCACTAACTATGGCTACACCTTC. Translating it yields CASSKTVLTNYGYTF.

This clonotype occurred a few times. This chain links TRBV4-2 with TRBJ1-4; D is unclear. The CDR3 has 17 amino acids. Germline V lookup: CDR1 LGHNA, CDR2 YNFKEQ. V lost 3 bases and J lost 7, with 21 bases in between. In DNA form, the CDR3 reads TGTGCCAGCAGCCAGAAATCACAGCGCGGCGCGGGTGAAAAACTGTTTTTT. Encoded protein: CASSQKSQRGAGEKLFF.

This clonotype was recorded at least ten times. The chain has TRBV5-1 and TRBJ1-2; D call uncertain. The CDR3 consists of 13 residues. Looked up from germline, CDR1 is SGHRS and CDR2 is YFSETQ. V lost 0 bases and J 6 bases, leaving 9 bases between the germline ends. CDR3 nucleotide sequence: TGCGCCAGCAGCTTGGTCGGGGTCGATGGCTACACCTTC. Its translation: CASSLVGVDGYTF. Supplemented by reference TRBV5-1 and TRBJ1-2, the full variable domain reads KAGVTQTPRYLIKTRGQQVTLSCSPISGHRSVSWYQQTPGQGLQFLFEYFSETQRNKGNFPGRFSGRQFSNSRSEMNVSTLELGDSALYLCASSLVGVDGYTFGSGTRLTVV.

This clonotype was seen many times. The rearrangement joins TRBV5-1 to TRBJ2-2; D is uncertain. Germline CDR1 reads SGHRS; CDR2 reads YFSETQ. CDR3 size: 17 residues. Trimming stripped 0 bases from V and 0 bases from J, with 12 bases between. DNA of the CDR3: TGCGCCAGCAGCTTGGTTTGGGCAGAGGCGAACACCGGGGAGCTGTTTTTT. Translated: CASSLVWAEANTGELFF.

In this sample, this clonotype turned up a few times. The chain couples TRBV6-5 to TRBJ2-7; D possibly corresponds to TRBD1 (8 bases). The CDR3 loop spans 15 amino acids. Germline V CDR1 and CDR2: MNHEY, SVGAGI. The V gene lost 4 bases and the J gene lost 3 bases, with 16 bases spanning the gap. The CDR3 DNA reads TGTGCCAGCAGTTCAACAGGGGGGGGAATCTACGAGCAGTACTTC. It is translated as CASSSTGGGIYEQYF.

This clonotype came up a few times. The chain links TRBV7-2 to TRBJ2-2; weak D call: TRBD2 (6 bases). CDR3 length: 17 residues. Per germline, CDR1 SGHTA and CDR2 FQGNSA. Trimming took 5 bases from V and 2 from J, leaving 18 bases between them. In nucleotides, the CDR3 is TGTGCCAGCAGCCAAACATCCGGGACTTTTAACACCGGGGAGCTGTTTTTT. Translating it yields CASSQTSGTFNTGELFF. Filled out from reference TRBV7-2 and TRBJ2-2, the complete variable domain reads GAGVSQSPSNKVTEKGKDVELRCDPISGHTALYWYRQSLGQGLEFLIYFQGNSAPDKSGLPSDRFSAERTGGSVSTLTIQRTQQEDSAVYLCASSQTSGTFNTGELFFGEGSRLTVL.

The sample holds a few counts of this clonotype. V gene TRBV7-2 combines with J gene TRBJ1-6; no firm D call. V was shortened by 5 bases and J by 1 base, with 12 bases between the two germline ends. The CDR3 runs to 16 residues. Germline CDR1 and CDR2: SGHTA and FQGNSA. The chain's CDR3 is CASSQVFGSYNSPLHF. In nucleotides, the CDR3 is TGTGCCAGCAGCCAGGTCTTCGGTTCCTATAATTCACCCCTCCACTTT.

Remarks on this clonotype: One end of the junction is discordant with germline, which a read error may explain. The V gene is TRBV10-3, the J gene TRBJ2-7; 8 bases match TRBD1. There are 13 residues in the CDR3. The germline V gene encodes CDR1 ENHRY and CDR2 SYGVKD. For the CDR3, the DNA is TGTGCCATCAGGGGGACAGGAACCTACGAGCATTACTTC. Translated, it gives CAIRGTGTYEHYF.

The table lists this clonotype with a few counts. The chain combines TRBV6-5 with TRBJ1-2, with 9 bases identical to TRBD1. V lost 2 bases, J lost 4 bases, and 2 bases stayed unmatched. CDR1 is MNHEY, CDR2 SVGAGI, per germline. The CDR3 extends over 14 amino acids. CDR3 bases: TGTGCCAGCAGTTACGACAGGGGGGCCTATGGCTACACCTTC. It is translated as CASSYDRGAYGYTF.

This clonotype has a handful of counts. The rearrangement uses TRBV4-2 and TRBJ2-3; 8 bases are shared with TRBD2. This CDR3 region has 17 residues. Trimming took 5 bases from V and 2 from J; bases not matched to a gene: 12. The germline gives CDR1 LGHNA, CDR2 YNFKEQ. The CDR3 protein is CASSSDHQGLVTDTQYF. The CDR3 nucleotides are TGTGCCAGCAGCTCCGACCACCAGGGACTAGTCACAGATACGCAGTATTTT.

The chain employs TRBV20-1 and TRBJ1-3, with unresolved D. This CDR3 is 16 amino acids long. Trimming shortened V by 0 bases and J by 1 base, and 13 bases separated the two germline ends. Per the germline V gene, CDR1 is DFQATT and CDR2 is SNEGSKA (reference sequence). The DNA for the CDR3 is TGCAGTGCTAGAGATTGGTTAGCGCCTTCTGGAAACACCATATATTTT. Protein sequence: CSARDWLAPSGNTIYF.

This chain joins TRBV6-1 and TRBJ1-2; TRBD1 agrees at 7 bases. Trimming cost V 6 bases and J 0 bases; bases outside gene matches: 4. Germline V lookup: CDR1 MNHNS, CDR2 SASEGT. This CDR3 is built from 14 residues. The CDR3 DNA sequence: TGTGCCAGCAGCGGGACAGCATCTAACTATGGCTACACCTTC. Its translation is CASSGTASNYGYTF.